This passage covers 12 T cell receptor beta chains from one sample sequenced in a study of blood T cell repertoires in COVID-19. Repertoires were generated with immunoSEQ multiplex PCR, while TCRdb's copy carries only in-frame clones and drops some. The table records 200,000 to 300,000 clones, around 90% of them present only once. Sequenced input: peripheral blood. Receptor source: a middle-aged woman with acute or convalescent COVID-19.

The chain has TRBV4-1 and TRBJ2-1, with D uncertain. This CDR3 comprises 13 residues. V was cut by 2 bases and J by 10 bases, with 12 bases left in between. In germline, CDR1 is MGHRA, CDR2 YSYEKL. CDR3 region: CASSQITHGEQFF. CDR3 sequence (DNA): TGCGCCAGCAGCCAAATCACGCACGGGGAGCAGTTCTTC.

The chain uses TRBV18 and TRBJ2-1; tentatively, D is TRBD2 (7 bases). Germline CDR1 KGHSH, CDR2 LQKENI. The germline V and J ends were trimmed by 4 bases and 6 bases, with 22 bases remaining between them. The CDR3 runs 17 residues. The DNA for the CDR3 is TGTGCCAGCTCACGCGGGGGAGGGCCGAGCAGGGGCAATGAGCAGTTCTTC. Its translation is CASSRGGGPSRGNEQFF.

This chain joins TRBV27 and TRBJ2-1; the D gene is possibly TRBD1 (6 bases). This CDR3 has 17 amino acids. CDR1 is MNHEY and CDR2 is SMNVEV in the germline V gene (reference sequence). Trimming removed 5 bases at V and 3 bases at J, with 20 bases between. CDR3 coding DNA: TGTGCCAGCAGTCTAGGACAGACCTACGACCTCTACAATGAGCAGTTCTTC. This codes for CASSLGQTYDLYNEQFF.

This clone was found once. This CDR3 is CATSRTGFGQRDGYEQYV. CDR3 nucleotides: TGTGCCACCAGCAGGACAGGATTTGGCCAACGAGACGGCTACGAGCAGTACGTC. The rearrangement links TRBV15 to TRBJ2-7; tentatively, D is TRBD1 (6 bases). Germline assignment: CDR1 LNHNV and CDR2 YYDKDF (reference sequence). V was pared by 3 bases and J by 3 bases, with 24 bases between. The CDR3 consists of 18 residues.

The chain joins TRBV29-1 to TRBJ1-4, with a weak D call TRBD1 (5 bases). CDR3 length: 13 amino acids. V was cut by 1 base and J by 6 bases, with 9 bases left in between. The germline V gene has CDR1 SQVTM and CDR2 ANQGSEA. The CDR3 reads CSVEGQGDEKLFF. CDR3 sequence (DNA): TGCAGCGTTGAAGGTCAGGGTGATGAAAAACTGTTTTTT.

The chain joins TRBV6-6 to TRBJ1-5; D unresolved. Trimming stripped 2 bases from V and 4 bases from J, with 12 bases between. The CDR3 has 15 residues. The germline CDR1 and CDR2 sequences are MNHNY and SVGAGI (reference sequence). CDR3 region: CASSYHELNNQPQHF. The DNA for the CDR3 is TGTGCCAGCAGTTACCACGAGTTAAATAATCAGCCCCAGCATTTT.

This sequence joins TRBV5-1 and TRBJ1-2; 8 bases map to TRBD1. The V segment lost 5 bases and the J segment 0 bases; nucleotides outside the gene matches: 6. Germline V CDR1 and CDR2: SGHRS, YFSETQ. This CDR3 is built from 15 residues. The CDR3: CASSPTGDPNYGYTF. The CDR3 DNA follows: TGCGCCAGCAGTCCGACAGGGGACCCTAACTATGGCTACACCTTC.

The chain is built from TRBV12-3 or TRBV12-4 and TRBJ2-2; 7 bases map to TRBD1. The CDR3 has 13 amino acids. V lost 2 bases, J lost 15 bases, and 9 bases stayed unmatched. CDR3 sequence (DNA): TGTGCCAGCAGTTTATTTGCGCAGGGGGTGATGTTTTTT. The encoded protein is CASSLFAQGVMFF.

The chain has TRBV5-1 and TRBJ1-3; TRBD1 is a possible D gene (6 bases). The CDR3 runs 15 residues. The germline V and J ends were trimmed by 4 bases and 2 bases, with 13 bases remaining between them. The germline CDR1 and CDR2 sequences are SGHRS and YFSETQ. CDR3 loop: CASSPRGLTGNTIYF. For the CDR3, the DNA is TGCGCCAGCAGCCCCAGGGGCTTGACTGGAAACACCATATATTTT.

The chain is built from TRBV15 and TRBJ1-2; possible D gene TRBD1, 6 bases. Trimming took 5 bases from V and 3 from J, leaving 13 bases between them. Germline CDR1 and CDR2: LNHNV and YYDKDF (reference sequence). CDR3 length: 14 residues. The CDR3 DNA sequence: TGTGCCACCAGCGCGAGCAGGGGTGACTATGGCTACACCTTC. Its translation is CATSASRGDYGYTF.

In this sample, this clone turned up once. The rearrangement joins TRBV29-1 to TRBJ1-2; 8 positions agree with TRBD1. CDR3 length equals 14 residues. CDR1 is SQVTM, CDR2 ANQGSEA, per germline. J lost 5 bases, V lost 2 bases, and 7 bases had no gene match. The CDR3 DNA sequence: TGCAGCGTTGAATTCATAGACAGGGGTTATGGCTACACCTTC. Protein: CSVEFIDRGYGYTF. The full variable domain, rest sourced from reference TRBV29-1 and TRBJ1-2, is SAVISQKPSRDICQRGTSLTIQCQVDSQVTMMFWYRQQPGQSLTLIATANQGSEATYESGFVIDKFPISRPNLTFSTLTVSNMSPEDSSIYLCSVEFIDRGYGYTFGSGTRLTVV.

This chain links TRBV30 with TRBJ1-5; D might be TRBD1 (6 bases). The V end was cut by 4 bases, the J end by 4 bases, with 20 bases between. The CDR3 covers 16 residues. Per germline, CDR1 GTSNPN and CDR2 SVGIG (reference sequence). The DNA of the CDR3 is TGTGCCTGGAACAGGGTGAGAACAGGAGATAATCAGCCCCAGCATTTT. Translating it yields CAWNRVRTGDNQPQHF.